These 12 T cell receptor beta chains originate from one sample sequenced in a study of cytomegalovirus exposure and HLA in healthy donors. PCR used 60 Vbeta primers and 13 Jbeta primers. Data came from immunoSEQ multiplex PCR; TCRdb stores just in-frame clones and leaves some out. The sample lists some 60,000 clones, more than 70% occurring once. The sequenced sample consisted of PBMCs. The source is a male donor in good health and CMV-seronegative.

The gene calls are TRBV19 and TRBJ1-3; the match to TRBD1 covers 7 bases. The germline V gene encodes CDR1 LNHDA and CDR2 SQIVND (reference sequence). The CDR3 covers 16 residues. With 5 bases clipped from V and 0 bases from J, the junction kept 7 bases outside the gene matches. The chain's CDR3 is CASSPRDSFSGNTIYF. In DNA, the CDR3 is TGTGCCAGTAGTCCCCGGGACAGTTTCTCTGGAAACACCATATATTTT.

The chain joins TRBV5-1 to TRBJ1-6, with 8 bases fitting TRBD1. After removal of 4 bases from V and 6 bases from J, the junction contained 12 bases not matched to a gene. Germline V gene lookup returns CDR1 SGHRS and CDR2 YFSETQ. This CDR3 has 17 amino acids. CDR3 protein: CASSPLRTGPFNSPLHF. The CDR3 region has the DNA TGCGCCAGCAGCCCACTCCGGACAGGGCCCTTTAATTCACCCCTCCACTTT. The variable domain in full, with the rest retrieved from reference TRBV5-1 and TRBJ1-6, is KAGVTQTPRYLIKTRGQQVTLSCSPISGHRSVSWYQQTPGQGLQFLFEYFSETQRNKGNFPGRFSGRQFSNSRSEMNVSTLELGDSALYLCASSPLRTGPFNSPLHFGNGTRLTVT.

The chain links TRBV6-5 to TRBJ1-6, with no clear D. The length of the CDR3 is 14 residues. Trimming left V 2 bases short and J 6 bases short, with 8 bases between. Germline V gene lookup returns CDR1 MNHEY and CDR2 SVGAGI. In DNA form, the CDR3 reads TGTGCCAGCAGTTACGGGCGGGGTAATTCACCCCTCCACTTT. Amino acids: CASSYGRGNSPLHF.

This rearrangement joins TRBV6-1 to TRBJ2-1, with TRBD1 matching over 7 bases. The CDR3 loop spans 16 amino acids. The V gene end was trimmed by 2 bases and the J gene end by 7 bases; junction bases not matched to a gene: 11. CDR1 and CDR2 (germline): MNHNS, SASEGT. The CDR3 protein is CASSELGRGSQNEQFF. The CDR3 DNA sequence: TGTGCCAGCAGTGAATTGGGCAGGGGGTCTCAAAATGAGCAGTTCTTC.

This chain uses TRBV5-6 with TRBJ1-2; 10 bases align to TRBD1. V lost 3 bases, J lost 4 bases, and 9 bases stayed unmatched. Germline CDR1 and CDR2: SGHDT and YYEEEE. The CDR3 has 16 amino acids. CDR3 in amino acids: CASSSYDRGRPYGYTF. The DNA of the CDR3 is TGTGCCAGCAGCTCGTACGACAGGGGGCGGCCCTATGGCTACACCTTC.

The chain combines TRBV6-5 with TRBJ1-2, with 9 nucleotides matching TRBD1. CDR1 and CDR2 (germline): MNHEY, SVGAGI. The CDR3 is made up of 15 amino acids. Trimming cost V 5 bases and J 4 bases; bases outside gene matches: 8. The CDR3 DNA follows: TGTGCCAGCAGTACAGGGGGCGCGTCTCTCTATGGCTACACCTTC. As protein: CASSTGGASLYGYTF.

The chain uses TRBV9 and TRBJ2-4; tentatively, D is TRBD2 (6 bases). CDR3 length: 13 amino acids. CDR1 is SGDLS, CDR2 YYNGEE, per germline. Trimming shortened V by 3 bases and J by 8 bases, and 12 bases separated the two germline ends. The DNA for the CDR3 is TGTGCCAGCAGCGATCTGGGAGGAGACATTCAGTACTTC. Translating it yields CASSDLGGDIQYF.

The J gene is TRBJ1-3, the V gene TRBV15; D call uncertain. Germline CDR1 reads LNHNV; CDR2 reads YYDKDF (reference sequence). With 3 bases removed from V and 0 bases from J, the gap between germline ends came to 9 bases. The CDR3 contains 15 residues. CDR3 DNA sequence: TGTGCCACCAGCAGGCAGGCATACTCTGGAAACACCATATATTTT. Amino acids: CATSRQAYSGNTIYF. Based on the CDR3 plus reference TRBV15 and TRBJ1-3, the full variable domain is DAMVIQNPRYQVTQFGKPVTLSCSQTLNHNVMYWYQQKSSQAPKLLFHYYDKDFNNEADTPDNFQSRRPNTSFCFLDIRSPGLGDTAMYLCATSRQAYSGNTIYFGEGSWLTVV.

The chain joins TRBV4-3 to TRBJ1-1; the D gene is possibly TRBD1 (6 bases). This CDR3 is built from 13 residues. The germline V gene encodes CDR1 LGHNA and CDR2 YSLEER. V was trimmed by 0 bases and J by 7 bases, leaving 9 bases between them. For the CDR3, the DNA is TGCGCCAGCAGCCAAGAAGGGGGTAGTGAAGCTTTCTTT. Amino acids: CASSQEGGSEAFF.

This clone has more than one count but fewer than ten. CDR3 region: CASSPTGGGNTEAFF. CDR3 coding DNA: TGTGCCAGCTCACCGACAGGGGGCGGGAACACTGAAGCTTTCTTT. The V gene is TRBV18, the J gene TRBJ1-1, with 10 bases identical to TRBD1. V was clipped by 3 bases and J by 1 base; unmatched bases: 2. The CDR3 extends over 15 amino acids. Germline loops: CDR1 KGHSH, CDR2 LQKENI.

The chain employs TRBV6-5 and TRBJ2-1; D gene uncertain. V was pared by 0 bases and J by 3 bases, with 6 bases between. Germline values: CDR1 MNHEY, CDR2 SVGAGI. This CDR3 region has 14 residues. CDR3: CASSYSLRYNEQFF. The CDR3 DNA sequence: TGTGCCAGCAGTTACTCGCTGCGCTACAATGAGCAGTTCTTC.

Details on this clone: Relative to the germline gene, one junction end is altered; a read error may explain this. Other nucleotide sequences from this sample produce the same CDR3. The gene calls are TRBV7-7 and TRBJ2-3, with D perhaps matching TRBD2 (6 bases). The CDR3 spans 13 residues. Germline V gene lookup returns CDR1 SSHAT and CDR2 FNYEAQ (reference sequence). The CDR3 loop reads CASSLAEGDTQYF. The CDR3 DNA reads TGTGCTAGCAGCTTAGCGGAGGGAGATACGCAGTATTTT.